A single sample gave rise to the 32 T cell receptor beta chains below, sequenced in a study of blood T cell repertoires in COVID-19. Clones were read by immunoSEQ multiplex PCR, and TCRdb kept only the in-frame ones, dropping some. The top ten hold 2% to 2.5% of the sample, which has around 280,000 clones, approximately 86% seen once. The sample taken for sequencing was peripheral blood. These receptors all come from a young woman who had recovered from COVID-19.

The rearrangement uses TRBV19 and TRBJ2-1; TRBD2 might be the D (5 bases). Per the germline V gene, CDR1 is LNHDA and CDR2 is SQIVND (reference sequence). Deletions cut 1 base from V and 3 bases from J, with 16 bases between. The CDR3 spans 17 residues. Here the CDR3 reads CASSIGGFGPRYNEQFF. The CDR3 DNA sequence: TGTGCCAGTAGTATAGGAGGGTTTGGCCCCCGCTACAATGAGCAGTTCTTC.

The V call is TRBV5-1, the J call TRBJ2-1; unclear D gene. CDR1 is SGHRS, CDR2 YFSETQ, per germline. Between the trimmed V and J ends, which lost 4 bases and 0 bases, there was a span of 5 bases. There are 13 residues in the CDR3. The CDR3 spells CASSESSYNEQFF. CDR3 nucleotides: TGCGCCAGCAGCGAGAGCTCCTACAATGAGCAGTTCTTC.

The chain couples TRBV6-2 or TRBV6-3 to TRBJ2-2; 7 positions match TRBD1. Unmatched junction bases numbered 8, after V lost 4 bases and J lost 3 bases. From germline, CDR1 is MNHEY and CDR2 SVGEGT. This CDR3 comprises 16 residues. The CDR3 spells CASSFPPDRDTGELFF. CDR3 DNA: TGTGCCAGCAGTTTCCCCCCTGACAGGGACACCGGGGAGCTGTTTTTT.

This chain connects TRBV10-3 to TRBJ1-5; TRBD1 matches 7 bases. Trimming removed 0 bases from V and 3 bases from J; junction bases left unmatched: 8. The germline V gene has CDR1 ENHRY and CDR2 SYGVKD. The CDR3 length is 17 residues. The CDR3 protein is CAISESPTGIANQPQHF. CDR3 sequence (DNA): TGTGCCATCAGTGAGTCCCCGACAGGGATCGCCAATCAGCCCCAGCATTTT.

The genes are TRBV7-2 and TRBJ1-2; TRBD1 matches at 9 bases. Germline CDR1 SGHTA, CDR2 FQGNSA. The trim removed 2 bases at V and 6 bases at J, leaving 7 bases unmatched. There are 15 residues in the CDR3. The CDR3 reads CASSLRDRGSDGYTF. The CDR3 coding sequence is TGTGCCAGCAGCTTACGTGACAGGGGGTCAGATGGCTACACCTTC.

The rearrangement joins TRBV5-6 to TRBJ2-7; the match to TRBD1 covers 7 bases. Germline V CDR1 and CDR2: SGHDT, YYEEEE. Unmatched junction bases numbered 7, after V lost 4 bases and J lost 3 bases. The CDR3 sequence is 14 residues long. The CDR3: CASSVLRDSYEQYF. The CDR3 nucleotides read TGTGCCAGCAGCGTCCTCCGGGACAGCTACGAGCAGTACTTC.

This clone was seen a handful of times. The chain links TRBV7-9 to TRBJ1-1, with a possible D match to TRBD1 (6 bases). From germline, CDR1 is SEHNR and CDR2 FQNEAQ (reference sequence). The V and J ends lost 0 bases and 2 bases respectively, with 13 bases between them. The CDR3 is 16 residues long. Here the CDR3 DNA reads TGTGCCAGCAGCTTAGCGTTGACAGGAGGTAACACTGAAGCTTTCTTT. The encoded protein is CASSLALTGGNTEAFF.

The chain links TRBV10-3 to TRBJ2-1, with 8 bases aligning to TRBD2. The V segment lost 10 bases and the J segment 6 bases; nucleotides outside the gene matches: 11. The CDR3 spans 14 residues. The germline CDR1 and CDR2 sequences are ENHRY and SYGVKD. In nucleotides, the CDR3 is TGTGCCACCAAAACCGGGGGGGCAGGCAATGAGCAGTTCTTC. Protein sequence: CATKTGGAGNEQFF.

This clone appeared once. The sample has other DNA sequences that encode this CDR3 too. The gene calls are TRBV7-3 and TRBJ2-2; 7 bases agree with TRBD2. Trimming removed 2 bases from V and 1 base from J; junction bases left unmatched: 7. The CDR3 extends over 17 amino acids. Looked up from germline, CDR1 is SGHTA and CDR2 is FQGTGA. The CDR3 sequence: CASSLLGGAGNTGELFF. CDR3 coding DNA: TGTGCCAGCAGCTTATTGGGAGGGGCGGGGAACACCGGGGAGCTGTTTTTT. The full variable domain, with the rest looked up from reference TRBV7-3 and TRBJ2-2, is GAGVSQTPSNKVTEKGKYVELRCDPISGHTALYWYRQSLGQGPEFLIYFQGTGAADDSGLPNDRFFAVRPEGSVSTLKIQRTERGDSAVYLCASSLLGGAGNTGELFFGEGSRLTVL.

V and J are TRBV3-1 (or the pseudogene TRBV3-2) and TRBJ1-6, with 9 nucleotides matching TRBD1. The germline gives CDR1 LGHDT, CDR2 YNNKEL (reference sequence). The CDR3 contains 16 residues. The V segment lost 3 bases and the J segment 4 bases; nucleotides outside the gene matches: 4. The chain's CDR3 is CASSHEQGAYNSPLHF. In nucleotides, the CDR3 is TGTGCCAGCAGCCATGAACAGGGGGCGTATAATTCACCCCTCCACTTT.

This clone was found once. The genes are TRBV9 and TRBJ2-3; TRBD2 agrees at 7 bases. The germline gives CDR1 SGDLS, CDR2 YYNGEE. The CDR3 loop spans 15 amino acids. Unmatched junction bases numbered 6, after V lost 5 bases and J lost 0 bases. CDR3 amino acids: CASSGGTTSTDTQYF. The CDR3 DNA reads as TGTGCCAGCAGTGGCGGGACTACTAGCACAGATACGCAGTATTTT.

This sequence joins TRBV19 and TRBJ2-1; weak D call: TRBD2 (6 bases). V lost 8 bases and J lost 7, with 12 bases in between. Germline V gene data show CDR1 as LNHDA and CDR2 as SQIVND (reference sequence). The CDR3 runs to 12 residues. For the CDR3, the DNA is TGTGCCAGTGGCCGTCGGGGGAATGAGCAGTTCTTC. Encoded protein: CASGRRGNEQFF.

V and J are TRBV18 and TRBJ1-5; 10 bases are shared with TRBD1. Looked up from germline, CDR1 is KGHSH and CDR2 is LQKENI. J was trimmed by 6 bases and V by 6 bases; bases with no gene match: 11. This CDR3 has 16 amino acids. CDR3 nucleotide sequence: TGTGCCAGCTCCCTAGGGACAGGGGCGGAGGGTCAGCCCCAGCATTTT. Translation: CASSLGTGAEGQPQHF.

This chain links TRBV14 with TRBJ2-1; D not certain. The CDR3 runs 12 residues. Germline CDR1 SGHDN, CDR2 FVKESK. Trimming took 0 bases from V and 8 from J, leaving 5 bases between them. Here the CDR3 DNA reads TGTGCCAGCAGCCAAGAAGCCCATGAGCAGTTCTTC. It encodes CASSQEAHEQFF.

The chain is built from TRBV9 and TRBJ2-1; D may be TRBD2 (5 bases). V lost 0 bases and J 0 bases, leaving 13 bases between the germline ends. The CDR3 has 17 amino acids. Germline CDR1 is SGDLS and CDR2 is YYNGEE. CDR3 region: CASSVGSVRSSYNEQFF. DNA of the CDR3: TGTGCCAGCAGCGTAGGTAGCGTACGGAGCTCCTACAATGAGCAGTTCTTC.

Only one count was recorded for this clone. The chain uses TRBV30 and TRBJ2-1; possible D gene TRBD1, 5 bases. The CDR3 is 15 amino acids. The V gene lost 4 bases and the J gene lost 12 bases, with 25 bases spanning the gap. Germline-derived CDR1 and CDR2 are GTSNPN and SVGIG (reference sequence). CDR3 bases: TGTGCCTGGACTGGCGGAACCAGGGTCCCCAGCACGCAGTTCTTC. Its translation: CAWTGGTRVPSTQFF. The full variable domain, its missing parts supplied by reference TRBV30 and TRBJ2-1, is SQTIHQWPATLVQPVGSPLSLECTVEGTSNPNLYWYRQAAGRGLQLLFYSVGIGQISSEVPQNLSASRPQDRQFILSSKKLLLSDSGFYLCAWTGGTRVPSTQFFGPGTRLTVL.

This clone occurred once. The chain employs TRBV5-6 and TRBJ2-7, with a tentative D call TRBD1 (5 bases). Looked up from germline, CDR1 is SGHDT and CDR2 is YYEEEE. The germline V and J ends were trimmed by 4 bases and 3 bases, with 14 bases remaining between them. This CDR3 is built from 14 residues. Here the CDR3 reads CASSTHQGIYEQYF. The CDR3 nucleotides are TGTGCCAGCAGCACCCATCAGGGTATCTACGAGCAGTACTTC.

This chain joins TRBV5-6 and TRBJ2-5, with a possible D match to TRBD2 (6 bases). CDR3 length: 14 residues. Trimming took 2 bases from V and 4 from J, leaving 12 bases between them. Looked up from germline, CDR1 is SGHDT and CDR2 is YYEEEE. The DNA of the CDR3 is TGTGCCAGCAGCTTTTGGACTATCCGAGAGACCCAGTACTTC. Translation gives CASSFWTIRETQYF.

This clone appeared once. The chain carries TRBV19 and TRBJ2-5, with 7 bases that match TRBD1. The ends lost 4 bases at V and 3 bases at J; junction bases unmatched: 2. The CDR3 length is 13 residues. Germline CDR1 and CDR2: LNHDA and SQIVND (reference sequence). The CDR3 DNA sequence: TGTGCCAGTAGTAGAGACAGGGAAGAGACCCAGTACTTC. It translates to CASSRDREETQYF.

The chain employs TRBV5-1 and TRBJ2-1, with TRBD1 matching 8 bases. The length of the CDR3 is 15 residues. CDR1 and CDR2 (germline): SGHRS, YFSETQ. Trimming cost V 7 bases and J 3 bases; bases outside gene matches: 9. The CDR3 DNA reads TGCGCCAGCGCCCCGACAGGGGAGAGCTACAATGAGCAGTTCTTC. Residues: CASAPTGESYNEQFF. Based on the CDR3 plus reference TRBV5-1 and TRBJ2-1, the full variable domain is KAGVTQTPRYLIKTRGQQVTLSCSPISGHRSVSWYQQTPGQGLQFLFEYFSETQRNKGNFPGRFSGRQFSNSRSEMNVSTLELGDSALYLCASAPTGESYNEQFFGPGTRLTVL.

In this sample, this clone turned up once. CDR3 sequence reads: CASSALQGNPGGTGELFF. The CDR3 region has the DNA TGTGCCAGCAGCGCACTACAGGGGAATCCCGGGGGAACCGGGGAGCTGTTTTTT. V is TRBV7-9 and J is TRBJ2-2, with D tentatively TRBD1 (7 bases). The CDR3 length is 18 residues. The V and J ends lost 5 bases and 5 bases respectively, with 24 bases between them. Germline V gives CDR1 SEHNR, CDR2 FQNEAQ (reference sequence).

This clone was found a few times. This sequence joins TRBV2 and TRBJ2-1; maybe TRBD1 (7 bases). The CDR3 has 16 residues. CDR1 SNHLY and CDR2 FYNNEI come from the germline V gene. V was shortened by 0 bases and J by 9 bases, with 18 bases between the two germline ends. This chain's CDR3 is CASSEAEVEGAGEQFF. The CDR3 DNA is TGTGCCAGCAGTGAAGCGGAGGTGGAGGGGGCTGGTGAGCAGTTCTTC.

V and J are TRBV10-1 and TRBJ2-3; 8 bases map to TRBD2. CDR1 and CDR2 (germline): WNHNN, SYGVQD (reference sequence). Germline trimming cut 2 bases from V and 6 bases from J; bases unmatched to any gene: 7. CDR3 length: 15 amino acids. CDR3 in DNA: TGCGCCAGCAGTGAGCGCCGGGGGGGTTTGGATACGCAGTATTTT. It encodes CASSERRGGLDTQYF.

This clone was recorded only once. J is TRBJ2-7 and V is TRBV5-1; TRBD1 matches at 9 bases. The CDR3 extends over 13 amino acids. Germline loops: CDR1 SGHRS, CDR2 YFSETQ. Unmatched junction bases numbered 10, after V lost 8 bases and J lost 7 bases. The CDR3 DNA sequence: TGCGCCAGTGGGGACAGGGTGAGAAGGGAGCAGTACTTC. It codes for CASGDRVRREQYF.

This chain joins TRBV3-1 (or the pseudogene TRBV3-2) and TRBJ1-1, with unresolved D. V was clipped by 7 bases and J by 6 bases, with 15 bases between them. The length of the CDR3 is 13 residues. Germline CDR1 and CDR2: LGHDT and YNNKEL (reference sequence). CDR3 in DNA: TGTGCCAGCATTACGAATAAGGGAGCTGAAGCTTTCTTT. This translates into CASITNKGAEAFF.

DNA of the CDR3: TGTGCCAGCAGCAAATGGACAGGGTTAGGTGAAAAACTGTTTTTT. Amino acid sequence: CASSKWTGLGEKLFF. V usage is TRBV21-1 and J usage is TRBJ1-4; the D call TRBD1 from the table was never checked on the DNA. TRBV21-1 is recorded as a pseudogene. The CDR3 is 15 residues long.

The V call is TRBV6-5, the J call TRBJ2-7; D is ambiguous. Trimming pared 2 bases from V and 7 bases from J, leaving 21 bases between. Germline V lookup: CDR1 MNHEY, CDR2 SVGAGI. The CDR3 has 16 residues. As DNA, the CDR3 is TGTGCCAGCAGTTACATTTCGACACCCGTGATGGATGAGCAGTACTTC. It codes for CASSYISTPVMDEQYF.

The chain employs TRBV28 and TRBJ2-1; TRBD2 is a possible D gene (6 bases). CDR1 and CDR2 from the germline V gene are MDHEN and SYDVKM. V was pared by 2 bases and J by 2 bases, with 10 bases between. This CDR3 is built from 15 residues. CDR3 sequence (DNA): TGTGCCAGCAGTTTACGGCGGGACCCCTACAATGAGCAGTTCTTC. As protein: CASSLRRDPYNEQFF.

V is TRBV7-2 and J is TRBJ2-2, with D perhaps TRBD2 (6 bases). Germline values: CDR1 SGHTA, CDR2 FQGNSA. The V end lost 0 bases, the J end lost 7 bases, and 15 bases lay between the germline ends. The CDR3 has 16 amino acids. The CDR3 nucleotides are TGTGCCAGCAGCTTAGCTCCTAGCGCGGGACGCGGGGAGCTGTTTTTT. Protein sequence: CASSLAPSAGRGELFF. Drawing the rest from reference TRBV7-2 and TRBJ2-2, the complete variable domain is GAGVSQSPSNKVTEKGKDVELRCDPISGHTALYWYRQSLGQGLEFLIYFQGNSAPDKSGLPSDRFSAERTGGSVSTLTIQRTQQEDSAVYLCASSLAPSAGRGELFFGEGSRLTVL.

This clone was picked up one time. The V call is TRBV24-1, the J call TRBJ2-7; a weak D match, TRBD2 (5 bases). Germline V gene data show CDR1 as KGHDR and CDR2 as SFDVKD. The CDR3 totals 16 residues. V lost 5 bases and J lost 0, with 16 bases in between. The CDR3 DNA follows: TGTGCCACCAGTGGAGTTCGGACTCCGAGCTCCTACGAGCAGTACTTC. The encoded protein is CATSGVRTPSSYEQYF.

The V call is TRBV6-5, the J call TRBJ1-2, with D possibly TRBD1 on 6 matching bases. The CDR3 consists of 15 residues. Germline CDR1 reads MNHEY; CDR2 reads SVGAGI. The V end was cut by 8 bases, the J end by 5 bases, with 21 bases between. CDR3 protein: CASGKDSFQTYGYTF. In nucleotides, the CDR3 is TGTGCCAGCGGGAAGGACAGTTTCCAGACGTATGGCTACACCTTC.

The CDR3: CASSLQAGKFTGNTIYF. The CDR3 DNA reads as TGTGCCAGCAGTTTACAGGCAGGGAAGTTCACTGGAAACACCATATATTTT. This chain connects TRBV28 to TRBJ1-3; D possibly corresponds to TRBD1 (5 bases). V was cut by 2 bases and J by 2 bases, with 16 bases left in between. Germline V gene data show CDR1 as MDHEN and CDR2 as SYDVKM. The CDR3 loop spans 17 amino acids.